This T cell receptor (beta chain) originates from a study of Graves' ophthalmopathy and Graves' hyperthyroidism. Hyperthyroidism patients were newly diagnosed, ill under 2 months, and aged 18 to 65 years. Beta-chain TCR CDR3 regions were amplified from RNA transcripts. Amplification began with first-round RT-PCR using HTBI primers, then second-round multiplex PCR was performed. TCRdb used MiXCR to reprocess the multiplex PCR reads, holding one entry per CDR3 protein. Of 350,000 to 450,000 distinct CDR3 sequences in the sample, around 21% were seen once. CDR3 length: 14 residues. Germline V gives CDR1 GTSNPN, CDR2 SVGIG (reference sequence). The trim removed 4 bases at V and 5 bases at J, leaving 9 bases unmatched.

J is TRBJ1-2 and V is TRBV30; 8 bases are a match to TRBD1. The receptor was isolated from a woman aged 18-30 years with stable Graves' hyperthyroidism. Sequencing was performed on peripheral blood. CDR3 protein: CAWNQGQGVYGYTF. In DNA form, the CDR3 reads TGTGCCTGGAACCAAGGACAGGGCGTTTATGGCTACACCTTC. Combining the CDR3 with reference TRBV30 and TRBJ1-2 gives the whole variable domain SQTIHQWPATLVQPVGSPLSLECTVEGTSNPNLYWYRQAAGRGLQLLFYSVGIGQISSEVPQNLSASRPQDRQFILSSKKLLLSDSGFYLCAWNQGQGVYGYTFGSGTRLTVV.